Listed below are T cell receptor beta chains from one sample, sequenced in a study of T cell changes during pregnancy in multiple sclerosis. Sequencing was performed with immunoSEQ multiplex PCR; in TCRdb, only in-frame clones are kept and a portion is missing. The sample lists about 38,000 clones; 88% were seen once. Specimen: CD8+ T cells from peripheral blood mononuclear cells, collected in the third trimester of pregnancy. The origin of the receptors is a female donor with multiple sclerosis, enrolled in a pregnancy study. Each CDR3 is given with its conserved first and last residue. A clone size is listed for some rows: how often the clone was seen (once, few, many), or a class if it is expanded.

abundance	j_gene	v_gene	CDR3aa
NA	TRBJ1-5	TRBV19	CASSIGLYSNQPQHF
NA	TRBJ2-7	TRBV2	CASLLQGFTYEQYF
NA	TRBJ1-1	TRBV30	CAWNGGRNTEAFF
NA	TRBJ2-5	TRBV9	CASSFQAGRETQYF
NA	TRBJ1-1	TRBV27	CASSPLTGDTEAFF
NA	TRBJ2-7	TRBV27	CASSLYRGGPYEQYF
NA	TRBJ2-1	TRBV5-1	CASRGGRGLSSYNEQFF
NA	TRBJ2-7	TRBV2	CASRSAGTGVSEQYF
NA	TRBJ2-7	TRBV4-1	CASSQVAGLGSYEQYF
NA	TRBJ1-5	TRBV6-6	CASTPGGRTRQPQHF
NA	TRBJ2-1	TRBV5-6	CASSSRRRGPYNEQFF
NA	TRBJ1-5	TRBV2	CASSEIPTGPPWPQHF
NA	TRBJ2-1	TRBV7-3	CASSSLAGAVNEQFF
NA	TRBJ2-3	TRBV6-6	CASSTPYRTDTQYF
NA	TRBJ1-1	TRBV30	CAWGGQSEAFF
NA	TRBJ1-5	TRBV7-9	CASSPGNQPQHF
NA	TRBJ2-7	TRBV19	CASRDRSQSYEQYF
NA	TRBJ1-5	TRBV2	CASSELSTEQPQHF
once	TRBJ2-2	TRBV2	CASRATRNTGELFF
once	TRBJ1-5	TRBV5-6	CASSLQEGRNQPQHF
NA	TRBJ1-1	TRBV4-2	CASSLGSWTEAFF
NA	TRBJ1-1	TRBV30	CAWSTGMNTEAFF
NA	TRBJ2-7	TRBV19	CASSPGMSYEQYF